This TCR beta chain appears in the sequencing data of a study of response to subunit inactivated influenza vaccine (dated 2018 in TCRdb). Regarding the complete study: To follow how T cells responded to a trivalent subunit inactivated influenza vaccine, the researchers relied on deep quantitative profiling of the T cell receptor repertoire. On the study overall, not on this receptor specifically: The authors proposed that each seasonal influenza vaccination may bring in only a limited number of new T cells.

Concerning this clonotype itself: Its antigen is still unknown. No base qualities exist here, and no much larger clone lies one base off it.

Libraries were constructed by RT-PCR. Sequencing took place on an Illumina HiSeq 2500. TCRdb's own reprocessing of the public reads used fastp at Q25 and MiXCR and kept productive beta chains. A single entry per CDR3 protein holds the most common genes and DNA from its merged rows. The sample includes 650,000 to 800,000 distinct CDR3 sequences, with about 18% observed a single time. The ten top clones hold around 9.9% of the sample. Trimming takes 0 bases from V and 4 bases from J, and the germline ends sit 12 bases apart. Spanning cysteine to phenylalanine, the CDR3 consists of 15 amino acids. Solely the CDR3 DNA is kept, with 45 bases framed from the first base. CDR1 is given as ENHRY and CDR2 as SYGVKD, both from the germline V gene.

The clonotype originates from a man aged 50-60 years who received an inactivated influenza vaccine. Donor details come from another sample of the same person, matched by shared clones. The sequencing here drew on PBMCs from blood, taken less than 6 days after vaccination. Recombination joined TRBV10-3 with TRBJ2-5, with the D call tentatively TRBD1 or TRBD2, each fitting 6 bases. For the CDR3, the sequence is CAISESIRGGETQYF. The nucleotide sequence is given as TGTGCCATCAGTGAGTCGATCAGGGGAGGAGAGACCCAGTACTTC.